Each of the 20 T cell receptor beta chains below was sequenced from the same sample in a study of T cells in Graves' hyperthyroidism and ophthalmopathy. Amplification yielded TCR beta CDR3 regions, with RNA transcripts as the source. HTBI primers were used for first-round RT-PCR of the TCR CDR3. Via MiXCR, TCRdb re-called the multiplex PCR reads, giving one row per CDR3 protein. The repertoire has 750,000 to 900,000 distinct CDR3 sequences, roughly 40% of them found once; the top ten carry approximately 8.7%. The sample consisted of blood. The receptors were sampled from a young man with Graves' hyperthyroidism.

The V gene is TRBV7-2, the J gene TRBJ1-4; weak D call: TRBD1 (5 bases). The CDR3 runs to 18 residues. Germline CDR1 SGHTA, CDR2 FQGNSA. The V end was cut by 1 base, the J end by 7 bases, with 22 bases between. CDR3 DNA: TGTGCCAGCAGCTTAGGGTTCGTATCGTCCGGGGGAGTTGAAAAACTGTTTTTT. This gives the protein CASSLGFVSSGGVEKLFF.

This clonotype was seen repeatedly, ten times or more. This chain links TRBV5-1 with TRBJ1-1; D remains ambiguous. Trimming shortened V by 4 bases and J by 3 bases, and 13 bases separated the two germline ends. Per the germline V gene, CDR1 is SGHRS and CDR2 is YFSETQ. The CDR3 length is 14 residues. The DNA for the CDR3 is TGCGCCAGCAGCACAGACGGAGCCGACACTGAAGCTTTCTTT. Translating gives CASSTDGADTEAFF.

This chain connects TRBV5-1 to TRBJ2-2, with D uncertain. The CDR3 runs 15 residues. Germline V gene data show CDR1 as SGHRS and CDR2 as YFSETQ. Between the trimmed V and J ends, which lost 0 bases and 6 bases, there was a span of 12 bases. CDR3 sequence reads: CASSLEARVPGELFF. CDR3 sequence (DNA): TGCGCCAGCAGCTTGGAGGCCCGGGTCCCCGGGGAGCTGTTTTTT.

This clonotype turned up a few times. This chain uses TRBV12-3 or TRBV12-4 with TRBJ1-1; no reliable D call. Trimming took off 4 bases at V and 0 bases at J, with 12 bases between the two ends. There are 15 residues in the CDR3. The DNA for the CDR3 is TGTGCCAGCAGTTGGAGCGACCCAATGAACACTGAAGCTTTCTTT. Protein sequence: CASSWSDPMNTEAFF.

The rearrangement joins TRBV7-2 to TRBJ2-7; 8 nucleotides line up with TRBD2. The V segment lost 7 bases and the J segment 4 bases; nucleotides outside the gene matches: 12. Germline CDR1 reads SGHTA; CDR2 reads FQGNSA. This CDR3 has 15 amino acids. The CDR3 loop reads CASTQTGGNSYEQYF. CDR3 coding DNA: TGTGCCAGCACTCAAACGGGGGGGAATTCGTACGAGCAGTACTTC. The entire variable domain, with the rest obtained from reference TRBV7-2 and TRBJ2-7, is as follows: GAGVSQSPSNKVTEKGKDVELRCDPISGHTALYWYRQSLGQGLEFLIYFQGNSAPDKSGLPSDRFSAERTGGSVSTLTIQRTQQEDSAVYLCASTQTGGNSYEQYFGPGTRLTVT.

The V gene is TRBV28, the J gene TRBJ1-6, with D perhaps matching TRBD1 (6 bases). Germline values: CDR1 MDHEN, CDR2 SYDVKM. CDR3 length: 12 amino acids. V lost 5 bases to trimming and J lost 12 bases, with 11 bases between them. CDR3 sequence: CASSRDMGPLHF. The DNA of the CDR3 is TGTGCCAGCAGTCGGGACATGGGACCCCTCCACTTT.

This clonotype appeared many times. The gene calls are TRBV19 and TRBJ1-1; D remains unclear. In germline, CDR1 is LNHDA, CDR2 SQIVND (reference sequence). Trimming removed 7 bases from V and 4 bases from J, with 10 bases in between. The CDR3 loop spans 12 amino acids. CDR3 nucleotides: TGTGCCAGTATAAGCGGAATCACTGAAGCTTTCTTT. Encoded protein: CASISGITEAFF.

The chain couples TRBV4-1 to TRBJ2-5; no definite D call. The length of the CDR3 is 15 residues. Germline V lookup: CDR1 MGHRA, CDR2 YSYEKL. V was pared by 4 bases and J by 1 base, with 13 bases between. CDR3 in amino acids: CASSRFGQVQETQYF. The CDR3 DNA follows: TGCGCCAGCAGCCGCTTTGGGCAGGTCCAAGAGACCCAGTACTTC.

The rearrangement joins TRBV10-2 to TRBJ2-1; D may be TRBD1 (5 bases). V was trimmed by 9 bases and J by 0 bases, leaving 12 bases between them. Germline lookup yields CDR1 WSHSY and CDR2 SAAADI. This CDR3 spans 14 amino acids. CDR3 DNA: TGCGCCAGTAGACAGCTTACCTCCTACAATGAGCAGTTCTTC. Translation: CASRQLTSYNEQFF.

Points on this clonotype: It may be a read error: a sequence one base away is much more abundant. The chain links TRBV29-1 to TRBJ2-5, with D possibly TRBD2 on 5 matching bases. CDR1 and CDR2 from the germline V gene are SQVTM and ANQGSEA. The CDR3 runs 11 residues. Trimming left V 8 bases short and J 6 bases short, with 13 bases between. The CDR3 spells CSSVDGKTQYF. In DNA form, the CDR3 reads TGCAGCTCCGTCGACGGGAAGACCCAGTACTTC.

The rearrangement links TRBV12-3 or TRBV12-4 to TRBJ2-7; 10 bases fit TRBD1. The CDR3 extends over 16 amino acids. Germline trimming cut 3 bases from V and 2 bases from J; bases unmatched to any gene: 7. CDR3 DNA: TGTGCCAGCAGTTTCCGGGACAGGGGTGCCCCCTACGAGCAGTACTTC. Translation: CASSFRDRGAPYEQYF.

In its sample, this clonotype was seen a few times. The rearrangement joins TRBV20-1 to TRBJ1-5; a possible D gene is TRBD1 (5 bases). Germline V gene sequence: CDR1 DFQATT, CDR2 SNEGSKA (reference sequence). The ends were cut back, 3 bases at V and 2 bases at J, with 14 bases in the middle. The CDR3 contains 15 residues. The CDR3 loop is CSASLGVYGNQPQHF. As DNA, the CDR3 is TGCAGTGCTAGCCTAGGGGTTTATGGCAATCAGCCCCAGCATTTT.

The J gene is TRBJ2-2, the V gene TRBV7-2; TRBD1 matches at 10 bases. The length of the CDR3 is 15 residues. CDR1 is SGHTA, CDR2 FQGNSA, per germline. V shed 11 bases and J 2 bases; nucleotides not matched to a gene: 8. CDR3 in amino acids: CAFRDRGPNTGELFF. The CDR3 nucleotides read TGTGCCTTCCGGGACAGGGGACCTAACACCGGGGAGCTGTTTTTT.

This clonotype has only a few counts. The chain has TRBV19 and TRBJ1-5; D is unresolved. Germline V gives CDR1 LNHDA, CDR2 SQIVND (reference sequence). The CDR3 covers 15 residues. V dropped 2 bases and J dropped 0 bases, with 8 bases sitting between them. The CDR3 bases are TGTGCCAGTAGTATAAGTTGGTATAGCAATCAGCCCCAGCATTTT. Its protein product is CASSISWYSNQPQHF. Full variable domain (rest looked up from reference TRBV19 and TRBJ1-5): DGGITQSPKYLFRKEGQNVTLSCEQNLNHDAMYWYRQDPGQGLRLIYYSQIVNDFQKGDIAEGYSVSREKKESFPLTVTSAQKNPTAFYLCASSISWYSNQPQHFGDGTRLSIL.

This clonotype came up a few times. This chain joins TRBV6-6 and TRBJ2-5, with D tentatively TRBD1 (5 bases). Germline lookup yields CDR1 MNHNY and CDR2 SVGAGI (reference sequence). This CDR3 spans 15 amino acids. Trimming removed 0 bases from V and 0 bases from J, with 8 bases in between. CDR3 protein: CASSYSRQYQETQYF. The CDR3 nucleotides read TGTGCCAGCAGTTACTCGAGACAGTACCAAGAGACCCAGTACTTC.

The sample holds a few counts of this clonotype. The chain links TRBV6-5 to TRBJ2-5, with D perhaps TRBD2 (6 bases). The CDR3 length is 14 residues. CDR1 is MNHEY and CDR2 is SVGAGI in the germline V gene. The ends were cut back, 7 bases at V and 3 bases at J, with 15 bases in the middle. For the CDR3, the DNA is TGTGCCAGCACCACACGCGGGGCCAAAGAGACCCAGTACTTC. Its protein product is CASTTRGAKETQYF.

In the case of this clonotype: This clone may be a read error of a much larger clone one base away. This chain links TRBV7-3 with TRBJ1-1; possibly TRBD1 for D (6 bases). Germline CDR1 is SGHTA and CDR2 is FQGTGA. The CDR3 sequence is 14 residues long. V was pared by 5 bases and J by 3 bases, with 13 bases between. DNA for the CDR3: TGTGCCAGCAGCCTGAGGGGGGAGCACACTGAAGCTTTCTTT. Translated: CASSLRGEHTEAFF.

The CDR3 DNA reads TGCGCCAGCAGTGATGGGGAGGGGCGGACTGAAGCTTTCTTT. It codes for CASSDGEGRTEAFF. This chain uses TRBV10-2 with TRBJ1-1; tentative D call: TRBD1 (5 bases). Germline CDR1 is WSHSY and CDR2 is SAAADI. This CDR3 has 14 amino acids. V was pared by 3 bases and J by 5 bases, with 13 bases between.

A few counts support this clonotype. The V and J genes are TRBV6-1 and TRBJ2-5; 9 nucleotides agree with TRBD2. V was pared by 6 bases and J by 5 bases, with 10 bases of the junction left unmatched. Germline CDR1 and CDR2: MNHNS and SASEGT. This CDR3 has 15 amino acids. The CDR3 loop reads CASSEDAGGTETQYF. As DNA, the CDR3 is TGTGCCAGCAGCGAGGACGCGGGAGGGACGGAGACCCAGTACTTC.

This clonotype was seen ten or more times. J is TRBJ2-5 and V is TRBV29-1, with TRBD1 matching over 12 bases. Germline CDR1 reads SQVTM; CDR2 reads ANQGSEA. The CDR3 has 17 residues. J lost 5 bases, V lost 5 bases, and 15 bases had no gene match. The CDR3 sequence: CSVYYLRDRGLFETQYF. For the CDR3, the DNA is TGCAGCGTTTACTATCTCAGGGACAGGGGGCTGTTCGAGACCCAGTACTTC.